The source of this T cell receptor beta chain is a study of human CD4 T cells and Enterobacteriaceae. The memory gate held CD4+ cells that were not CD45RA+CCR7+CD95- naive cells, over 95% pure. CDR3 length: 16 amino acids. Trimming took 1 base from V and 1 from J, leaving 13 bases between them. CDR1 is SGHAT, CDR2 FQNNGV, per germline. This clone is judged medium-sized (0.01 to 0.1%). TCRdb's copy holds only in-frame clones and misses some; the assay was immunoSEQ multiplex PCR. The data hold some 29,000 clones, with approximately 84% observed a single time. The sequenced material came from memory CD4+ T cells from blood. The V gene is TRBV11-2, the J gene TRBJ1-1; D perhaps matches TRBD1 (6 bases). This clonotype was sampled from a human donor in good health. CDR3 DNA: TGTGCCAGCAGCTTAGTTTGGGGACAACAGAACACTGAAGCTTTCTTT. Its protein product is CASSLVWGQQNTEAFF.